Detailed here is one TCR beta chain. These data belong to a study of blood T cell repertoires in COVID-19. Data came from immunoSEQ multiplex PCR; TCRdb stores just in-frame clones and leaves some out. The sample shows 250,000 to 350,000 clones, 84% of them seen only once. This CDR3 has 16 residues. The germline V gene encodes CDR1 SGHVS and CDR2 FNYEAQ. V lost 1 base, J lost 2 bases, and 13 bases lay in between. The gene calls are TRBV7-6 and TRBJ2-3; no clear D gene. The TCR comes from an older person with COVID-19, enrolled during active disease. Sequenced sample: peripheral blood. The CDR3 sequence is CASSLGAGQTTDTQYF. Written as DNA, the CDR3 is TGTGCCAGCAGCTTAGGGGCAGGCCAAACCACAGATACGCAGTATTTT.